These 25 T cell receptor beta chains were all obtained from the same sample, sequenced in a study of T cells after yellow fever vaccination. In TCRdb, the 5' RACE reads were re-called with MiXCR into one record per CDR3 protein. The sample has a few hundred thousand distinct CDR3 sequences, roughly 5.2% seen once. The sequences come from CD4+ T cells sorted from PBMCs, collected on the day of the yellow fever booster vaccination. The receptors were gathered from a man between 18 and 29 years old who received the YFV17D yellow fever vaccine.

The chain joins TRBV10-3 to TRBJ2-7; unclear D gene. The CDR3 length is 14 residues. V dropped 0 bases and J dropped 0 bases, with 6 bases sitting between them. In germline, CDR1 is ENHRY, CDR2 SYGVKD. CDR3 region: CAISESSNSYEQYV. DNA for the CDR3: TGTGCCATCAGTGAGTCTAGCAACTCCTACGAGCAGTACGTC.

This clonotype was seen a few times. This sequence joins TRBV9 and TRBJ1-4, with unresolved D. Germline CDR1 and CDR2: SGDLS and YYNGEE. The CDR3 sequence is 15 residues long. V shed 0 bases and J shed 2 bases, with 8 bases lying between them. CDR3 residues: CASSVGAVTNEKLFF. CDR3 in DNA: TGTGCCAGCAGCGTAGGGGCAGTGACTAATGAAAAACTGTTTTTT.

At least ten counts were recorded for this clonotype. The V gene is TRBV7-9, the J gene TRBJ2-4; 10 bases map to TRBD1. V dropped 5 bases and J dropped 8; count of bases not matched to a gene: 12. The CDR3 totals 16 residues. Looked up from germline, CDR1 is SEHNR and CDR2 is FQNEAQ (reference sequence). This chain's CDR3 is CASSPGQGGTFYIQYF. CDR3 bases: TGTGCCAGCAGCCCCGGACAGGGGGGAACCTTCTACATTCAGTACTTC.

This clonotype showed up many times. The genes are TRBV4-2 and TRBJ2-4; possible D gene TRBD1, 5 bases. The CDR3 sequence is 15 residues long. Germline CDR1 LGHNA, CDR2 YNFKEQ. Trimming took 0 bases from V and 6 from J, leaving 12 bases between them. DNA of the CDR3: TGTGCCAGCAGCCAAGATGACCGGACAACAAACATTCAGTACTTC. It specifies CASSQDDRTTNIQYF.

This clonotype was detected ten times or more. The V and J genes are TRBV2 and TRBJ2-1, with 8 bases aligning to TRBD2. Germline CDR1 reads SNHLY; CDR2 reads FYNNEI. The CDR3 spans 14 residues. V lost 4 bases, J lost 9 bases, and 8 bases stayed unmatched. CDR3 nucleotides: TGTGCCAGCAGTGCGCGGGGGGCGGGGGTTGAGCAGTTCTTC. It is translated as CASSARGAGVEQFF.

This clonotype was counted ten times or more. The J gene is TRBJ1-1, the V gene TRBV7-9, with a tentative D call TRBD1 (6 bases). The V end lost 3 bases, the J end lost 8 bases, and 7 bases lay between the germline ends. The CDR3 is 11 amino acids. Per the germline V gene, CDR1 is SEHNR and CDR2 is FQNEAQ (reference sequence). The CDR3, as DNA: TGTGCCAGCAGCTTCGGACAGGAAGCTTTCTTT. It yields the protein CASSFGQEAFF.

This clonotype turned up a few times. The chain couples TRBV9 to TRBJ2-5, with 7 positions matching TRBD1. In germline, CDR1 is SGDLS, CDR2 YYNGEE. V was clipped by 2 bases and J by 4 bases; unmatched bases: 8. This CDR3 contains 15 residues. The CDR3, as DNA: TGTGCCAGCAGCGTGGGTTACAGGGGTGCAGAGACCCAGTACTTC. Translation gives CASSVGYRGAETQYF.

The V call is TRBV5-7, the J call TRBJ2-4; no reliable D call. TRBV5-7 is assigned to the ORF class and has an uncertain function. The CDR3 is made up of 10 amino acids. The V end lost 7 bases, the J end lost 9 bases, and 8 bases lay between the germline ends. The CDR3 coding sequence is TGTGCCAGCGACTCGACCATTCAGTACTTC. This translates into CASDSTIQYF.

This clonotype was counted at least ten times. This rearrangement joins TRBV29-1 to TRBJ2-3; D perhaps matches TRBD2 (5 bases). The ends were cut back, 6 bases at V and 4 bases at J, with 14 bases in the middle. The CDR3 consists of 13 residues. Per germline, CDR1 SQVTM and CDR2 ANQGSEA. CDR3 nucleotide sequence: TGCAGCGTGTCGGAACTAGGCGCAGATACGCAGTATTTT. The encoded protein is CSVSELGADTQYF.

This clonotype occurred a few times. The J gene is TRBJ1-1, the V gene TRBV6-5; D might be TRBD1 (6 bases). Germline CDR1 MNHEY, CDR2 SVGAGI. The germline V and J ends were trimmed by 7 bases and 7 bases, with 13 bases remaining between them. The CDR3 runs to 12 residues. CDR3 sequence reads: CASKNRGGEAFF. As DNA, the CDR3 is TGTGCCAGCAAAAACAGAGGGGGTGAAGCTTTCTTT.

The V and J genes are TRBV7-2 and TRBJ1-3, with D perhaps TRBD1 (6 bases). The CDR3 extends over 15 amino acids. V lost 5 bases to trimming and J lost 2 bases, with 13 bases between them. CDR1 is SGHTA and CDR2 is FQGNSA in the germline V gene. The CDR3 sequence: CASSLTTGTGNTIYF. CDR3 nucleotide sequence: TGTGCCAGCAGCCTTACCACAGGGACTGGAAACACCATATATTTT.

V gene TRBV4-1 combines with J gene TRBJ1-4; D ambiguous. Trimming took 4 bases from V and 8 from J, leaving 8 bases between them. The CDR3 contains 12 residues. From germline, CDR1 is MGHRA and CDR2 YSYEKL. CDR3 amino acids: CASSRPYEKLFF. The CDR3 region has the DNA TGCGCCAGCAGCCGACCCTACGAAAAACTGTTTTTT.

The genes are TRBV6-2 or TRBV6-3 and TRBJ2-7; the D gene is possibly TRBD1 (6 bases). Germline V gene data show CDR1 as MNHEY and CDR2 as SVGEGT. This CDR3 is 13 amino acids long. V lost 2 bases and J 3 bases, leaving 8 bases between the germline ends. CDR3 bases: TGTGCCAGCAGTTACCAACAGGGCTACGAGCAGTACTTC. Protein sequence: CASSYQQGYEQYF.

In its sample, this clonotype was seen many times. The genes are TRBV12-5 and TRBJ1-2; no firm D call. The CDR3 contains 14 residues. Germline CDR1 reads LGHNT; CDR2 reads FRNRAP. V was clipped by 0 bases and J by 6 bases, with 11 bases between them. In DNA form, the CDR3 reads TGTGCTAGTGGTTTGGTACCCGAGGGAAATGGCTACACCTTC. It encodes CASGLVPEGNGYTF.

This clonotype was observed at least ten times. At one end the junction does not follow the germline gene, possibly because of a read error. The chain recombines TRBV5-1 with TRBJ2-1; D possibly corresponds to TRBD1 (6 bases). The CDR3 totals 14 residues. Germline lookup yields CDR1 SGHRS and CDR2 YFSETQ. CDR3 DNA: TGCGCCAGCAGCCTGACCACAGGGACCACCATCCCCCTCTTC. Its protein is CASSLTTGTTIPLF.

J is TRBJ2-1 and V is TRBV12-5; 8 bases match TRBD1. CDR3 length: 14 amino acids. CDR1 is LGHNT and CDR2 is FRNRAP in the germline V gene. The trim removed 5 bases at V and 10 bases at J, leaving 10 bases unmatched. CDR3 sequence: CASGPGQGIKEQFF. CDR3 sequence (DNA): TGTGCTAGTGGTCCTGGACAGGGTATAAAGGAGCAGTTCTTC.

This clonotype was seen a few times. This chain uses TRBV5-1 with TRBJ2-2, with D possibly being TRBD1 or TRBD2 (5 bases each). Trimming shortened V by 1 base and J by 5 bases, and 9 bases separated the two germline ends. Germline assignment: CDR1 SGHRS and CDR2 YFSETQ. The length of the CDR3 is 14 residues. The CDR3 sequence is CASSLRGRTGELFF. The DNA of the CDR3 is TGCGCCAGCAGCTTGCGGGGCCGGACCGGGGAGCTGTTTTTT.

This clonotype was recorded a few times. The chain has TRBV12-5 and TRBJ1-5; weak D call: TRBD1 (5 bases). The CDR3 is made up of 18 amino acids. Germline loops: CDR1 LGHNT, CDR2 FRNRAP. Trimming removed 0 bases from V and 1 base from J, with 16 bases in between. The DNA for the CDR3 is TGTGCTAGTGGTTTGGTACCTTGGATACAGGTCAGCAATCAGCCCCAGCATTTT. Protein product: CASGLVPWIQVSNQPQHF.

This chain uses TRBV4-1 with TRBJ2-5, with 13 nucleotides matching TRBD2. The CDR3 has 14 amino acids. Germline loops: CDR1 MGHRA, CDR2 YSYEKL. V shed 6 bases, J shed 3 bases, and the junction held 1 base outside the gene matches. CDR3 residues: CASRGLAGKETQYF. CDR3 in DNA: TGCGCCAGCAGGGGACTAGCGGGGAAAGAGACCCAGTACTTC.

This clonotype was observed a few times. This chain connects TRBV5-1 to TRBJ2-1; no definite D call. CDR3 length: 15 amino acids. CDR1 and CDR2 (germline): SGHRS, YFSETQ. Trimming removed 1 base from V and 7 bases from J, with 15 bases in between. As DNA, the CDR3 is TGCGCCAGCAGCTTGACTACTCAAGCAGCAAATGAGCAGTTCTTC. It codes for CASSLTTQAANEQFF.

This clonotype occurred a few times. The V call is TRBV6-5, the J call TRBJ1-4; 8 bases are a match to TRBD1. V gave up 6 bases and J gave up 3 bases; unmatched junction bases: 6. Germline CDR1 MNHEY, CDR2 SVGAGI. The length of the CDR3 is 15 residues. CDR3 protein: CASSDRGEANEKLFF. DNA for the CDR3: TGTGCCAGCAGCGACAGGGGAGAGGCTAATGAAAAACTGTTTTTT.

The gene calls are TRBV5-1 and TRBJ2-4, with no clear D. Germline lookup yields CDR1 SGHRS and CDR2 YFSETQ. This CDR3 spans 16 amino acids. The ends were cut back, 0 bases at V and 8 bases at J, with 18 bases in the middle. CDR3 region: CASSLGGSPDTDIQYF. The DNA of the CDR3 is TGCGCCAGCAGCTTGGGAGGCTCCCCTGACACGGACATTCAGTACTTC.

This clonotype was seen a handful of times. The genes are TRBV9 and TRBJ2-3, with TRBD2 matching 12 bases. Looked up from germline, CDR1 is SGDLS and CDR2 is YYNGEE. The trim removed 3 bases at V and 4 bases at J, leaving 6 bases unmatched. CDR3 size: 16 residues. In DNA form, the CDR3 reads TGTGCCAGCAGCGCCCTAGCGGGGGGGCATTCAGATACGCAGTATTTT. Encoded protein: CASSALAGGHSDTQYF. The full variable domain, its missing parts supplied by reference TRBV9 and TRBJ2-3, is DSGVTQTPKHLITATGQRVTLRCSPRSGDLSVYWYQQSLDQGLQFLIQYYNGEERAKGNILERFSAQQFPDLHSELNLSSLELGDSALYFCASSALAGGHSDTQYFGPGTRLTVL.

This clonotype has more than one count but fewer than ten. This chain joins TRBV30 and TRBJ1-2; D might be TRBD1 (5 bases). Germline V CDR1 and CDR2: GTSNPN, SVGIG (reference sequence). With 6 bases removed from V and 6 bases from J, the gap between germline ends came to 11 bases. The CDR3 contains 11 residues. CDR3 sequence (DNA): TGTGCCTGTGCAGGGAGTCATGGCTACACCTTC. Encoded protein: CACAGSHGYTF.

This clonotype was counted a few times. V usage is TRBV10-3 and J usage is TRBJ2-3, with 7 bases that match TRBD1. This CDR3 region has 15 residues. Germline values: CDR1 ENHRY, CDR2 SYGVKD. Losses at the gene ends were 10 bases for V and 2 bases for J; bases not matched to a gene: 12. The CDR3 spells CASKGQTDPTDTQYF. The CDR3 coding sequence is TGTGCCAGCAAGGGACAGACAGACCCCACAGATACGCAGTATTTT.